A selection of T cell receptor beta chains follows, all from one sample in a study of blood T cell repertoires in COVID-19. Data came from immunoSEQ multiplex PCR; TCRdb stores just in-frame clones and leaves some out. The data show roughly 180,000 clones, with 85% seen just once and approximately 8% held by the top ten. The sample taken for sequencing was peripheral blood. Every receptor here comes from a woman aged 55-69 years with acute or convalescent COVID-19. Both conserved end residues are part of each CDR3. The D gene is left open where the match is weak. Part of the rows lack a size; the others show once, few, many or a class for expanded clones.

>TRBD1|TRBV7-8|NA|TRBJ1-6
CASSLAGQGLGSPLHF
TGTGCCAGCAGCTTAGCAGGACAGGGATTGGGTTCACCCCTCCACTTT
>TRBD1|TRBV7-8|once|TRBJ1-2
CASSSLGTGFYGYTF
TGTGCCAGCAGCTCGCTAGGGACAGGGTTCTATGGCTACACCTTC
>TRBD1|TRBV2|NA|TRBJ1-5
CASSWDRNQPQHF
TGTGCCAGCAGTTGGGACAGGAATCAGCCCCAGCATTTT
>NA|TRBV29-1|NA|TRBJ1-2
CSVDSRDYGYTF
TGCAGCGTTGATTCCCGGGACTATGGCTACACCTTC
>TRBD2|TRBV10-1|NA|TRBJ2-1
CASSEAGGPGNEQFF
TGCGCCAGCAGTGAAGCGGGAGGGCCGGGCAATGAGCAGTTCTTC
>NA|TRBV19|NA|TRBJ2-2
CASTQRVGAGELFF
TGTGCCAGCACCCAACGGGTAGGCGCCGGGGAGCTGTTTTTT
>TRBD1|TRBV3-1/TRBV3-2|once|TRBJ1-6
CASSQDGFPGGASFSPLHF
TGTGCCAGCAGCCAAGATGGCTTCCCAGGGGGCGCGTCATTTTCACCCCTCCACTTT
>TRBD2|TRBV7-8|NA|TRBJ2-7
CASSRGSGSPPDEQYF
TGTGCCAGCAGCCGGGGAAGCGGGAGTCCCCCGGACGAGCAGTACTTC
>NA|TRBV5-1|NA|TRBJ1-2
CASSRQEANYGYTF
TGCGCCAGCAGTCGGCAGGAAGCTAACTATGGCTACACCTTC
>NA|TRBV12-5|NA|TRBJ2-1
CARPGPRRDWDYNEQFF
TGTGCTAGACCAGGGCCCCGCCGGGACTGGGACTACAATGAGCAGTTCTTC
>NA|TRBV6-5|NA|TRBJ1-3
CASMDILSGNTIYF
TGTGCCAGCATGGACATCCTCTCTGGAAACACCATATATTTT
>NA|TRBV4-1|NA|TRBJ1-1
CATRTLSGTEAFF
TGCGCCACACGGACCTTAAGCGGTACTGAAGCTTTCTTT
>TRBD1|TRBV18|NA|TRBJ1-1
CASSPGQGAPRAFF
TGTGCCAGCTCACCCGGACAGGGGGCCCCTAGGGCTTTCTTT
>NA|TRBV24-1|NA|TRBJ2-4
CATSDLQKYHRWIQYF
TGTGCCACCAGTGATTTGCAAAAGTACCACAGGTGGATTCAGTACTTC
>NA|TRBV5-1|NA|TRBJ1-5
CASSAGGIGQPQHF
TGCGCCAGCAGCGCCGGGGGGATCGGTCAGCCCCAGCATTTT
>NA|TRBV15|NA|TRBJ1-3
CATSRDPGSGNTIYF
TGTGCCACCAGCAGAGATCCAGGGTCCGGAAACACCATATATTTT
>TRBD1|TRBV10-3|NA|TRBJ1-3
CAISDFGQGLDTIYF
TGTGCCATCAGTGACTTTGGACAGGGTCTAGACACCATATATTTT
>NA|TRBV28|NA|TRBJ2-6
CASSFGGAGANVLTF
TGTGCCAGCAGTTTCGGCGGGGCTGGGGCCAACGTCCTGACTTTC
>NA|TRBV15|NA|TRBJ1-5
CATSRDGVTQPQHF
TGTGCCACCAGCAGAGATGGAGTCACGCAGCCCCAGCATTTT
>NA|TRBV5-5|NA|TRBJ1-2
CASSGGALAYGYTF
TGTGCCAGCAGCGGCGGCGCCCTGGCTTATGGCTACACCTTC
>NA|TRBV27|NA|TRBJ1-2
CASSLRSGTPLNYGYTF
TGTGCCAGCAGCTTACGATCCGGGACACCGCTTAACTATGGCTACACCTTC
>TRBD1|TRBV5-1|NA|TRBJ1-1
CASSGTGKTEAFF
TGCGCCAGCAGCGGGACAGGGAAAACTGAAGCTTTCTTT
>NA|TRBV7-8|once|TRBJ2-1
CASSSYSPHEQFF
TGTGCCAGCAGCTCGTATTCTCCTCATGAGCAGTTCTTC
>TRBD1|TRBV28|NA|TRBJ1-5
CASSWDRVRNQPQHF
TGTGCCAGCAGCTGGGACAGGGTGAGGAATCAGCCCCAGCATTTT
>NA|TRBV18|NA|TRBJ1-2
CASSPPGGRAYGYTF
TGTGCCAGCTCACCACCGGGGGGGCGGGCCTATGGCTACACCTTC
>NA|TRBV6-1|NA|TRBJ2-7
CASSEWTASYEQYF
TGTGCCAGCAGTGAATGGACAGCCTCCTACGAGCAGTACTTC
>TRBD1|TRBV25-1|NA|TRBJ1-2
CASSEFGTGNGYTF
TGTGCCAGCAGTGAATTTGGGACAGGGAATGGCTACACCTTC
>NA|TRBV19|once|TRBJ1-5
CASSIERGDQPQHF
TGTGCCAGTAGTATAGAGCGGGGGGATCAGCCCCAGCATTTT
>TRBD2|TRBV24-1|NA|TRBJ2-5
CATSGGASGRAYQETQYF
TGTGCCACCAGTGGAGGGGCTAGCGGGAGAGCCTATCAAGAGACCCAGTACTTC
>NA|TRBV5-4|few|TRBJ2-1
CASSLPRLNNEQFF
TGTGCCAGCAGCTTGCCTCGACTGAACAATGAGCAGTTCTTC
>TRBD2|TRBV7-8|NA|TRBJ2-7
CASSPLAGVISYEQYF
TGTGCCAGCAGCCCGTTAGCGGGAGTAATTTCCTACGAGCAGTACTTC
>NA|TRBV6-5|NA|TRBJ2-2
CASSYWDKNTGELFF
TGTGCCAGCAGTTACTGGGACAAGAACACCGGGGAGCTGTTTTTT
>NA|TRBV24-1|NA|TRBJ2-1
CATSEGALGEQFF
TGTGCCACCAGTGAGGGAGCCCTCGGGGAGCAGTTCTTC
>NA|TRBV11-2|NA|TRBJ1-1
CASSSDRTEAFF
TGTGCCAGCAGCTCCGATCGGACTGAAGCTTTCTTT
>NA|TRBV21-1|NA|TRBJ1-6
CASRRDSESYNSPLHF
TGTGCCAGCAGGAGGGACAGCGAATCCTATAATTCACCCCTCCACTTT
>NA|TRBV5-1|NA|TRBJ2-3
CASSFSSPEGDTQYF
TGCGCCAGCAGCTTCTCGAGCCCGGAGGGAGATACGCAGTATTTT
>NA|TRBV7-8|NA|TRBJ2-2
CASSLAQSGVGTGELFF
TGTGCCAGCAGCTTAGCGCAGTCGGGAGTAGGCACCGGGGAGCTGTTTTTT
>TRBD1|TRBV18|NA|TRBJ2-3
CASSPGTVDTQYF
TGTGCCAGCTCCCCCGGGACAGTAGATACGCAGTATTTT
>NA|TRBV19|NA|TRBJ2-6
CASSFKGISGANVLTF
TGTGCCAGTAGCTTTAAGGGGATCAGTGGGGCCAACGTCCTGACTTTC
>NA|TRBV5-4|NA|TRBJ2-1
CASSMDNRAYNEQFF
TGTGCCAGCAGCATGGACAACAGGGCCTACAATGAGCAGTTCTTC
>NA|TRBV7-8|NA|TRBJ1-5
CASSLEQARPQHF
TGTGCCAGCAGCTTAGAGCAGGCCCGTCCCCAGCATTTT
>NA|TRBV5-6|NA|TRBJ2-1
CASSQVGLTGSAYNEQFF
TGTGCCAGCAGCCAAGTTGGTCTGACCGGGAGTGCATACAATGAGCAGTTCTTC
>TRBD2|TRBV5-1|few|TRBJ2-3
CASRGTSGSTQYF
TGCGCCAGCAGGGGGACTAGCGGGAGTACGCAGTATTTT
>NA|TRBV6-1|NA|TRBJ1-4
CASSEDRDEKLFF
TGTGCCAGCAGTGAGGACAGAGATGAAAAACTGTTTTTT
>NA|TRBV5-1|once|TRBJ1-3
CASSLVAGSGNTIYF
TGCGCCAGCAGCTTGGTTGCGGGGAGTGGAAACACCATATATTTT
>NA|TRBV6-1|few|TRBJ1-5
CASSEGTPYQPQHF
TGTGCCAGCAGCGAAGGGACACCATATCAGCCCCAGCATTTT
>NA|TRBV24-1|NA|TRBJ2-5
CATSDLRSAGAGALQETQYF
TGTGCCACCAGTGATTTGCGTAGTGCGGGGGCAGGGGCCCTCCAAGAGACCCAGTACTTC
>TRBD1|TRBV15|NA|TRBJ1-2
CATSRKTGIDTSNYGYTF
TGTGCCACCAGCAGAAAGACAGGGATCGATACTTCTAACTATGGCTACACCTTC
>NA|TRBV2|NA|TRBJ1-3
CASSGPENTIYF
TGTGCCAGCAGTGGGCCGGAGAACACCATATATTTT